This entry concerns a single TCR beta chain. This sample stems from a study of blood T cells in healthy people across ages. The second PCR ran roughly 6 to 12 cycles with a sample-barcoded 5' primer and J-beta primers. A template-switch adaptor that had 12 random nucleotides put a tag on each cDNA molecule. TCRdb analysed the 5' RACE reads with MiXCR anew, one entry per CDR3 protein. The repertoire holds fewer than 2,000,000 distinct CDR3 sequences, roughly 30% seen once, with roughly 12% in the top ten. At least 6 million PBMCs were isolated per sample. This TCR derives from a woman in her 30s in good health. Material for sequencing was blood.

CDR3 protein: CSAATSGRKAYTGELFF. The CDR3 DNA follows: TGCAGTGCGGCGACTAGCGGGAGAAAGGCGTACACCGGGGAGCTGTTTTTT. The gene calls are TRBV20-1 and TRBJ2-2; TRBD2 matches 12 bases. Germline CDR1 is DFQATT and CDR2 is SNEGSKA (reference sequence). Germline trimming cut 6 bases from V and 3 bases from J; bases unmatched to any gene: 11. This CDR3 has 17 residues.